One sample yielded the 2 T cell receptor beta chains listed below, sequenced in a study of cytomegalovirus exposure and HLA in healthy donors. A multiplex PCR was run with 60 Vbeta primers and 13 Jbeta primers. Generated by immunoSEQ multiplex PCR, the TCRdb table keeps only in-frame clones and is missing some. The data contain fewer than 200,000 clones, approximately 81% of them singletons. The sample taken for sequencing was PBMCs. These receptors were obtained from a man between 18 and 29 years old in good health and CMV-seropositive.

Concerning this clone: The junction departs from germline at one end; a sequencing error may be responsible. The chain employs TRBV7-7 and TRBJ1-1, with unresolved D. This CDR3 comprises 13 residues. The germline CDR1 and CDR2 sequences are SSHAT and FNYEAQ (reference sequence). CDR3 loop: CASSSGEGTEAFF. CDR3 sequence (DNA): TGTGCTAGCAGCTCGGGAGAGGGAACTGAAGCTTTCTTT.

The CDR3 is CASSLAGQGAVETQYF. The CDR3 DNA follows: TGTGCCAGCAGCTTAGCGGGACAGGGGGCCGTAGAGACCCAGTACTTC. J is TRBJ2-5 and V is TRBV7-2; 12 bases agree with TRBD1. Germline assignment: CDR1 SGHTA and CDR2 FQGNSA. CDR3 length equals 16 residues. With V trimmed by 0 bases and J by 4 bases, 3 bases remained unmatched.